The subject of this entry is one TCR beta chain. The target antigen is unknown. Method: immunoSEQ multiplex PCR; TCRdb's copy keeps in-frame clones and lacks some. This sample has 500,000 to 550,000 clones, with 95% to 96% found just once. This entry comes from a study of shared clonotypes between healthy human individuals. For the study at large: Researchers assigned three CD4 naive, three CD4 memory, two CD8 naive and one CD8 memory plate to each donor. Findings of the study overall: Estimated richness values were generally larger in naive subsets than in memory subsets.

Sequencing used naive CD4+ T cells sorted from blood. As to subset: CD45RA+ positively selected. The TCR sequence derives from a woman younger than 45 in good health.

The CDR3 DNA is TGTGCCAGCGGCGAGGGACTTAGCACAGATACGCAGTATTTT. Residues: CASGEGLSTDTQYF. This chain links TRBV6-1 with TRBJ2-3; D perhaps matches TRBD2 (6 bases). In germline, CDR1 is MNHNS, CDR2 SASEGT. The CDR3 is 14 residues long. The V gene lost 8 bases and the J gene lost 0 bases, with 12 bases spanning the gap.